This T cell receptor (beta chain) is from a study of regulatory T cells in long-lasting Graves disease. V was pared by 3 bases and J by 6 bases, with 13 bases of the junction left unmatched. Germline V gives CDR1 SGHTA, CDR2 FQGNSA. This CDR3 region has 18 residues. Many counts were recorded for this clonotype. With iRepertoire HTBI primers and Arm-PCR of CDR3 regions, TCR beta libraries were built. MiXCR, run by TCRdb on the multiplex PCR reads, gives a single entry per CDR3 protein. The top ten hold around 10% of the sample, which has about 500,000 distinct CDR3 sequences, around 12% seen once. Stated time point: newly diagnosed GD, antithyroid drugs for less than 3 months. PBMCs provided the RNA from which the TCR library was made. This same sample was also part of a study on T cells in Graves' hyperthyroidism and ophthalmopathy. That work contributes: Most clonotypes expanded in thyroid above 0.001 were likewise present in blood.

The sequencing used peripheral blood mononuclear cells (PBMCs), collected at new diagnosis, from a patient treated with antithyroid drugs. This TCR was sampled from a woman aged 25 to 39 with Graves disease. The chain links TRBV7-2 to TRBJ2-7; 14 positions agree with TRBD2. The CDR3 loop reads CASSFLPGTSGSNGEQYF. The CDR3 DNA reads TGTGCCAGCAGCTTCCTCCCCGGGACTAGCGGGAGCAATGGCGAGCAGTACTTC.